This is a list of T cell receptor beta chains from one sample in a study of identical twins. TCRdb ran MiXCR on the 5' RACE reads and lists one entry per CDR3 protein. Here the sample spans about 530,000 distinct CDR3 sequences, 20% to 25% being singletons. This same sample was also taken into another study, of yellow fever vaccine responses in identical twins.

Sequenced: CD4+ T cells sorted from blood. These receptors were collected from a woman under 30 in good health. The CDR3 runs from the conserved cysteine through the conserved F or W. Fields, in order: J gene, D gene, CDR3 length, V gene, clone size, CDR3 protein, CDR3 DNA. D genes are given only for firm matches. The size of a clone is reported for some rows only, either as once, few or many, or as a class for expanded clones.

J gene: TRBJ2-3
D gene: NA
CDR3 length: 15
V gene: TRBV24-1
clone size: NA
CDR3 protein: CATSDFTQGADTQYF
CDR3 DNA: TGTGCCACCAGTGATTTCACCCAGGGAGCAGATACGCAGTATTTT

J gene: TRBJ2-1
D gene: NA
CDR3 length: 13
V gene: TRBV5-1
clone size: NA
CDR3 protein: CASSLEWGSEQFF
CDR3 DNA: TGCGCCAGCAGCTTGGAATGGGGATCTGAGCAGTTCTTC

J gene: TRBJ2-7
D gene: TRBD2
CDR3 length: 13
V gene: TRBV10-3
clone size: NA
CDR3 protein: CAIKGLARYEQYF
CDR3 DNA: TGTGCCATCAAGGGACTAGCCCGCTACGAGCAGTACTTC

J gene: TRBJ1-1
D gene: TRBD1
CDR3 length: 14
V gene: TRBV19
clone size: NA
CDR3 protein: CASRIRDRATEAFF
CDR3 DNA: TGTGCCAGTAGAATCCGGGACAGGGCCACTGAAGCTTTCTTT

J gene: TRBJ2-5
D gene: NA
CDR3 length: 16
V gene: TRBV11-3
clone size: few
CDR3 protein: CASSDIAPTEEETQYF
CDR3 DNA: TGTGCCAGCAGCGACATCGCACCGACGGAAGAAGAGACCCAGTACTTC

J gene: TRBJ1-1
D gene: TRBD1
CDR3 length: 17
V gene: TRBV27
clone size: many
CDR3 protein: CASSPGTGFRGRTEAFF
CDR3 DNA: TGTGCCAGCAGTCCTGGGACAGGGTTTAGGGGACGGACTGAAGCTTTCTTT

J gene: TRBJ1-1
D gene: TRBD1
CDR3 length: 14
V gene: TRBV20-1
clone size: NA
CDR3 protein: CSPWWTGRTTEAFF
CDR3 DNA: TGCAGCCCTTGGTGGACAGGGAGGACGACTGAAGCTTTCTTT

J gene: TRBJ1-3
D gene: NA
CDR3 length: 16
V gene: TRBV6-5
clone size: NA
CDR3 protein: CASSYLQPNSGNTIYF
CDR3 DNA: TGTGCCAGCAGTTACTTACAGCCTAACTCTGGAAACACCATATATTTT

J gene: TRBJ2-5
D gene: TRBD2
CDR3 length: 14
V gene: TRBV12-3/TRBV12-4
clone size: NA
CDR3 protein: CASSTPGGQETQYF
CDR3 DNA: TGTGCCAGCAGTACCCCGGGGGGGCAAGAGACCCAGTACTTC

J gene: TRBJ2-1
D gene: TRBD2
CDR3 length: 15
V gene: TRBV18
clone size: many
CDR3 protein: CASSPPGGRNNEQFF
CDR3 DNA: TGTGCCAGCTCACCCCCGGGGGGGCGGAACAATGAGCAGTTCTTC

J gene: TRBJ2-3
D gene: NA
CDR3 length: 15
V gene: TRBV3-1
clone size: NA
CDR3 protein: CASSPRLSSADTQYF
CDR3 DNA: TGTGCCAGCAGCCCCAGGTTATCTAGCGCAGATACGCAGTATTTT

J gene: TRBJ1-2
D gene: TRBD1
CDR3 length: 15
V gene: TRBV5-1
clone size: many
CDR3 protein: CASSGTSGTGVGYTF
CDR3 DNA: TGCGCCAGCAGCGGCACCTCCGGGACAGGGGTTGGCTACACCTTC

J gene: TRBJ2-1
D gene: TRBD1
CDR3 length: 15
V gene: TRBV5-1
clone size: few
CDR3 protein: CASSLGTGLNNEQFF
CDR3 DNA: TGCGCCAGCAGTTTGGGGACAGGGTTGAACAATGAGCAGTTCTTC

J gene: TRBJ2-3
D gene: TRBD2
CDR3 length: 15
V gene: TRBV7-7
clone size: NA
CDR3 protein: CASSRGLAVSDTQYF
CDR3 DNA: TGTGCCAGCAGCCGGGGACTAGCGGTGTCAGATACGCAGTATTTT

J gene: TRBJ2-1
D gene: TRBD2
CDR3 length: 15
V gene: TRBV28
clone size: NA
CDR3 protein: CASWVRREFYNEQFF
CDR3 DNA: TGTGCCAGTTGGGTACGGCGGGAGTTTTACAATGAGCAGTTCTTC

J gene: TRBJ2-7
D gene: NA
CDR3 length: 14
V gene: TRBV2
clone size: NA
CDR3 protein: CASSEGRGYYEQYF
CDR3 DNA: TGTGCCAGCAGTGAAGGTAGGGGTTACTACGAGCAGTACTTC

J gene: TRBJ2-5
D gene: NA
CDR3 length: 15
V gene: TRBV5-1
clone size: NA
CDR3 protein: CASSLDISPQETQYF
CDR3 DNA: TGCGCCAGCAGCTTGGATATTAGCCCCCAAGAGACCCAGTACTTC

J gene: TRBJ2-7
D gene: TRBD2
CDR3 length: 18
V gene: TRBV11-2
clone size: few
CDR3 protein: CASSLGGLAGGNSYEQYF
CDR3 DNA: TGTGCCAGCAGCTTAGGGGGACTAGCGGGAGGGAACTCCTACGAGCAGTACTTC

J gene: TRBJ2-2
D gene: TRBD1
CDR3 length: 14
V gene: TRBV4-1
clone size: few
CDR3 protein: CASTQGAYTGELFF
CDR3 DNA: TGCGCCAGCACGCAGGGGGCGTACACCGGGGAGCTGTTTTTT

J gene: TRBJ2-5
D gene: NA
CDR3 length: 14
V gene: TRBV6-4
clone size: once
CDR3 protein: CASSEKVGGPAQYF
CDR3 DNA: TGTGCCAGCAGTGAAAAAGTGGGGGGGCCGGCCCAGTACTTC

J gene: TRBJ2-7
D gene: NA
CDR3 length: 15
V gene: TRBV5-1
clone size: NA
CDR3 protein: CASSSQQGESYEQYF
CDR3 DNA: TGCGCCAGCAGTTCACAACAAGGGGAATCCTACGAGCAGTACTTC

J gene: TRBJ2-2
D gene: TRBD2
CDR3 length: 18
V gene: TRBV9
clone size: NA
CDR3 protein: CASSAGPSGASNTGELFF
CDR3 DNA: TGTGCCAGCAGCGCGGGGCCTAGCGGGGCCTCGAACACCGGGGAGCTGTTTTTT

J gene: TRBJ2-2
D gene: TRBD1
CDR3 length: 16
V gene: TRBV24-1
clone size: NA
CDR3 protein: CATRAREQGLPGELFF
CDR3 DNA: TGTGCCACCAGAGCCCGGGAACAGGGGCTCCCCGGGGAGCTGTTTTTT

J gene: TRBJ1-3
D gene: NA
CDR3 length: 16
V gene: TRBV7-2
clone size: NA
CDR3 protein: CASSFRAPTSGNTIYF
CDR3 DNA: TGTGCCAGCAGCTTCCGGGCTCCTACCTCTGGAAACACCATATATTTT

J gene: TRBJ2-5
D gene: TRBD1
CDR3 length: 14
V gene: TRBV12-3/TRBV12-4
clone size: few
CDR3 protein: CASSLTGAQETQYF
CDR3 DNA: TGTGCCAGCAGTTTAACAGGGGCGCAAGAGACCCAGTACTTC

J gene: TRBJ2-2
D gene: TRBD1
CDR3 length: 13
V gene: TRBV29-1
clone size: few
CDR3 protein: CSVARGLGGELFF
CDR3 DNA: TGCAGCGTTGCCAGGGGGCTTGGCGGGGAGCTGTTTTTT

J gene: TRBJ2-2
D gene: NA
CDR3 length: 14
V gene: TRBV15
clone size: few
CDR3 protein: CATSRVYLGGELFF
CDR3 DNA: TGTGCCACCAGCAGAGTGTACCTGGGCGGGGAGCTGTTTTTT

J gene: TRBJ2-1
D gene: NA
CDR3 length: 14
V gene: TRBV7-9
clone size: few
CDR3 protein: CASSSWLVVNEQFF
CDR3 DNA: TGTGCCAGCAGCTCGTGGCTGGTAGTCAATGAGCAGTTCTTC

J gene: TRBJ2-3
D gene: NA
CDR3 length: 14
V gene: TRBV5-1
clone size: few
CDR3 protein: CASSLDGGVDTQYF
CDR3 DNA: TGCGCCAGCAGCTTGGATGGAGGGGTGGATACGCAGTATTTT

J gene: TRBJ1-2
D gene: TRBD1
CDR3 length: 15
V gene: TRBV20-1
clone size: NA
CDR3 protein: CSARARQGFLVGYTF
CDR3 DNA: TGCAGTGCTAGAGCTAGACAGGGCTTTCTGGTCGGCTACACCTTC

J gene: TRBJ2-7
D gene: TRBD2
CDR3 length: 15
V gene: TRBV27
clone size: few
CDR3 protein: CASSRTPGLAAEQYF
CDR3 DNA: TGTGCCAGCAGTAGAACACCGGGACTAGCGGCCGAGCAGTACTTC

J gene: TRBJ1-1
D gene: TRBD1
CDR3 length: 16
V gene: TRBV18
clone size: NA
CDR3 protein: CASSPRGQVGNTEAFF
CDR3 DNA: TGTGCCAGCTCACCGCGGGGACAGGTGGGGAACACTGAAGCTTTCTTT